A selection of T cell receptor beta chains follows, all from one sample in a study of T-cell reconstitution after alpha-beta-depleted transplantation in children. MiXCR was run by TCRdb on the PCR reads, yielding one entry per CDR3 protein. The sample records over 200,000 distinct CDR3 sequences, 11% being singletons. The specimen was PBMCs, collected before TCRalphabeta/CD19-depleted stem cell transplant. The source is a child under three years old with acute myeloid leukemia, due to receive a stem cell transplant. The CDR3 runs from the conserved cysteine through the conserved F or W. D genes are given only for firm matches. Clone size is shown for a subset of rows, as once, few, many or a class of expanded clone.

d_call	clone_size	j_call	v_call	cdr3_aa	cdr3_nt
TRBD2	few	TRBJ2-3	TRBV28	CASPPGGRITDTQYF	TGTGCCAGCCCCCCGGGGGGTCGGATCACAGATACGCAGTATTTT
TRBD2	many	TRBJ2-7	TRBV12-3/TRBV12-4	CASSFGRGASYYEQYF	TGTGCCAGCAGTTTCGGGCGGGGGGCCTCGTACTACGAGCAGTACTTC
TRBD1	many	TRBJ1-1	TRBV18	CASSPGTGPMNTEAFF	TGTGCCAGCTCACCGGGGACAGGTCCCATGAACACTGAAGCTTTCTTT
NA	many	TRBJ2-2	TRBV7-3	CASSGKNTGELFF	TGTGCCAGTTCGGGGAAGAACACCGGGGAGCTGTTTTTT
NA	many	TRBJ1-1	TRBV28	CASSPPTGLTEAFF	TGTGCCAGCAGTCCGCCCACAGGGCTGACTGAAGCTTTCTTT
NA	NA	TRBJ1-1	TRBV29-1	CSVLGQRNTEAFF	TGCAGCGTTTTAGGACAGCGGAACACTGAAGCTTTCTTT
NA	many	TRBJ2-1	TRBV5-1	CASSLWAGNNEQFF	TGCGCCAGCAGCTTGTGGGCAGGCAATAATGAGCAGTTCTTC
NA	many	TRBJ2-7	TRBV7-6	CASSPGASFSNEQYF	TGTGCCAGCAGCCCTGGCGCATCCTTCTCCAACGAGCAGTACTTC
NA	many	TRBJ1-2	TRBV12-3/TRBV12-4	CASSFQGFRGYTF	TGTGCCAGCAGTTTCCAGGGGTTCAGGGGCTACACCTTC
TRBD2	many	TRBJ2-6	TRBV7-9	CASSLGTSGSGANVLTF	TGTGCCAGCAGCTTAGGGACTAGCGGCTCTGGGGCCAACGTCCTGACTTTC
TRBD2	NA	TRBJ2-3	TRBV5-1	CASSSGGLAGSTDTQYF	TGCGCCAGCAGCTCGGGGGGACTAGCGGGAAGCACAGATACGCAGTATTTT
TRBD1	many	TRBJ2-7	TRBV20-1	CSASGGTGSYEQYF	TGCAGTGCTAGTGGCGGGACAGGGTCCTACGAGCAGTACTTC
NA	many	TRBJ2-5	TRBV10-3	CAISEGNDPTGETQYF	TGTGCCATCAGTGAAGGAAACGACCCGACTGGGGAGACCCAGTACTTC
TRBD2	many	TRBJ2-1	TRBV7-3	CASSLNPGGVYNEQFF	TGTGCCAGCAGCTTAAATCCGGGGGGGGTTTACAATGAGCAGTTCTTC
NA	many	TRBJ2-3	TRBV5-8	CARGDSYTQYF	TGTGCCCGCGGGGACAGTTATACGCAGTATTTT
TRBD2	many	TRBJ2-2	TRBV29-1	CSVIPDGGVTGELFF	TGCAGCGTTATCCCCGACGGGGGGGTAACCGGGGAGCTGTTTTTT
TRBD1	many	TRBJ1-5	TRBV20-1	CSATGQVNQPQHF	TGCAGTGCTACAGGACAGGTGAATCAGCCCCAGCATTTT
TRBD1	few	TRBJ2-2	TRBV11-3	CASSRRTGNTGELFF	TGTGCCAGCAGCCGCCGGACAGGGAACACCGGGGAGCTGTTTTTT
TRBD1	many	TRBJ2-7	TRBV27	CARRLGTAYEQYF	TGTGCCAGACGGTTGGGGACAGCCTACGAGCAGTACTTC
NA	many	TRBJ1-2	TRBV20-1	CSVALTSNYGYTF	TGCAGTGTCGCCTTGACATCCAACTATGGCTACACCTTC
NA	NA	TRBJ1-2	TRBV12-3/TRBV12-4	CASSNRVNYGYTF	TGTGCCAGCAGCAACCGTGTTAACTATGGCTACACCTTC